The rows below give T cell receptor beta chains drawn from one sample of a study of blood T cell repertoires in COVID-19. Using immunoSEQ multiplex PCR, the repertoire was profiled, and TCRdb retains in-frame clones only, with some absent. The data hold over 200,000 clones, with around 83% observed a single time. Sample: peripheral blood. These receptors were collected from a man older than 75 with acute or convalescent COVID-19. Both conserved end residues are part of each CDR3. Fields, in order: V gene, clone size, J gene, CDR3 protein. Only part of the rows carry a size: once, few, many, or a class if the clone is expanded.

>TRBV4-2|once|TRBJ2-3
CASSQDLPGRTASTDTQYF
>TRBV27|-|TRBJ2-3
CASSAADTQYF
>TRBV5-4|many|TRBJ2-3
CASSGTSGFTDTQYF
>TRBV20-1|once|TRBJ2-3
CSASGSAPDTQYF
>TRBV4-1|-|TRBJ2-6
CASSPGQGSGANVLTF
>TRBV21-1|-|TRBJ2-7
CASSQKVGGLSSYEQYF
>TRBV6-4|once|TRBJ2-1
CASSDDPGALLFF
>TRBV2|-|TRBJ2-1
CASSDYGGGRWNEQFF
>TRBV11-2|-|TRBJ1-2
CASSLILGFGYTF
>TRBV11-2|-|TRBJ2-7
CASSLVFLSARNTYEQYF
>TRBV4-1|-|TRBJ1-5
CASSQGITRTVNQPQHF
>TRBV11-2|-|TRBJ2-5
CASSLEGRDQETQYF
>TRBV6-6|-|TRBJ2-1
CASSYSRQDNEQFF
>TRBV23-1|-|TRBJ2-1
CASRQGDYNEQFF
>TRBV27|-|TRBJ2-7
CASSLSYEQYF
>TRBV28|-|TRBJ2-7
CASSSSGRSYEQYF
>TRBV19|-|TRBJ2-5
CASSINFLETQYF
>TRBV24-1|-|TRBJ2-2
CATSESGTGVPGELFF
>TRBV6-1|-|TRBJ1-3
CAIAPGASGNTIYF
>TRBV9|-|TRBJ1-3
CASSQGQAGNTIYF
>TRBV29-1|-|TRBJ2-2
CSAASGANTGELFF
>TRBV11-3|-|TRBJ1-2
CASSLLGQGRGYTF
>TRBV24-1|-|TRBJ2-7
CATADSRTYEQYF